The clone carrying this T cell receptor (beta chain) was seen only once. Its specificity is unknown. As to time point: persistent/refractory GD, antithyroid drugs over 5 years with positive TRAb. Generation of the TCR library employed RNA extracted from PBMCs. The source of the sample is a study of regulatory T cells in long-lasting Graves disease. Study-level findings and limits: Persistent disease was associated with favored TRBV28 usage and with favored use of TRBJ1-2 and TRBJ2-5.

Relying on iRepertoire HTBI primers and Arm-PCR of CDR3 regions, the team built TCR beta libraries. TCRdb re-analysed the multiplex PCR reads in MiXCR, keeping a single row per CDR3 protein. The data show over 650,000 distinct CDR3 sequences, around 30% seen once. The ends lost 5 bases at V and 5 bases at J; junction bases unmatched: 5. CDR3 length: 13 residues. Source: peripheral blood mononuclear cells (PBMCs), taken when the disease was refractory, from a patient treated with antithyroid drugs. The genes are TRBV12-3 or TRBV12-4 and TRBJ1-1; 7 nucleotides match TRBD1. The sequence was collected from a female donor with Graves disease. CDR3 nucleotide sequence: TGTGCCAGCAGTGTACAGGGGCTGACTGAAGCTTTCTTT. This encodes CASSVQGLTEAFF.